The present T cell receptor beta chain was sequenced within a study of shared clonotypes between healthy human individuals. Germline-derived CDR1 and CDR2 are SGHDT and YYEEEE. V lost 1 base and J 4 bases, leaving 11 bases between the germline ends. The CDR3 sequence is 14 residues long. Study-wide results and limits: An anticipated effect of sequencing depth on clonotype sharing among donors was recognized. A reduction in generation probabilities was seen for non-shared clonotypes relative to those shared by all four donors.

Sequencing used immunoSEQ multiplex PCR; TCRdb keeps in-frame clones, though not all of them. Here the sample spans about 340,000 clones, around 70% being singletons. Comments on this clone: Its specificity is not known.

This TCR was sampled from a man aged 25-45 years in good health. This chain joins TRBV5-6 and TRBJ2-5; D ambiguous. Sequencing was performed on memory CD4+ T cells sorted from blood. Subset described: CD45RA-negative fraction. The CDR3 reads CASSLWGARETQYF. Here the CDR3 DNA reads TGTGCCAGCAGCTTGTGGGGTGCTCGAGAGACCCAGTACTTC.